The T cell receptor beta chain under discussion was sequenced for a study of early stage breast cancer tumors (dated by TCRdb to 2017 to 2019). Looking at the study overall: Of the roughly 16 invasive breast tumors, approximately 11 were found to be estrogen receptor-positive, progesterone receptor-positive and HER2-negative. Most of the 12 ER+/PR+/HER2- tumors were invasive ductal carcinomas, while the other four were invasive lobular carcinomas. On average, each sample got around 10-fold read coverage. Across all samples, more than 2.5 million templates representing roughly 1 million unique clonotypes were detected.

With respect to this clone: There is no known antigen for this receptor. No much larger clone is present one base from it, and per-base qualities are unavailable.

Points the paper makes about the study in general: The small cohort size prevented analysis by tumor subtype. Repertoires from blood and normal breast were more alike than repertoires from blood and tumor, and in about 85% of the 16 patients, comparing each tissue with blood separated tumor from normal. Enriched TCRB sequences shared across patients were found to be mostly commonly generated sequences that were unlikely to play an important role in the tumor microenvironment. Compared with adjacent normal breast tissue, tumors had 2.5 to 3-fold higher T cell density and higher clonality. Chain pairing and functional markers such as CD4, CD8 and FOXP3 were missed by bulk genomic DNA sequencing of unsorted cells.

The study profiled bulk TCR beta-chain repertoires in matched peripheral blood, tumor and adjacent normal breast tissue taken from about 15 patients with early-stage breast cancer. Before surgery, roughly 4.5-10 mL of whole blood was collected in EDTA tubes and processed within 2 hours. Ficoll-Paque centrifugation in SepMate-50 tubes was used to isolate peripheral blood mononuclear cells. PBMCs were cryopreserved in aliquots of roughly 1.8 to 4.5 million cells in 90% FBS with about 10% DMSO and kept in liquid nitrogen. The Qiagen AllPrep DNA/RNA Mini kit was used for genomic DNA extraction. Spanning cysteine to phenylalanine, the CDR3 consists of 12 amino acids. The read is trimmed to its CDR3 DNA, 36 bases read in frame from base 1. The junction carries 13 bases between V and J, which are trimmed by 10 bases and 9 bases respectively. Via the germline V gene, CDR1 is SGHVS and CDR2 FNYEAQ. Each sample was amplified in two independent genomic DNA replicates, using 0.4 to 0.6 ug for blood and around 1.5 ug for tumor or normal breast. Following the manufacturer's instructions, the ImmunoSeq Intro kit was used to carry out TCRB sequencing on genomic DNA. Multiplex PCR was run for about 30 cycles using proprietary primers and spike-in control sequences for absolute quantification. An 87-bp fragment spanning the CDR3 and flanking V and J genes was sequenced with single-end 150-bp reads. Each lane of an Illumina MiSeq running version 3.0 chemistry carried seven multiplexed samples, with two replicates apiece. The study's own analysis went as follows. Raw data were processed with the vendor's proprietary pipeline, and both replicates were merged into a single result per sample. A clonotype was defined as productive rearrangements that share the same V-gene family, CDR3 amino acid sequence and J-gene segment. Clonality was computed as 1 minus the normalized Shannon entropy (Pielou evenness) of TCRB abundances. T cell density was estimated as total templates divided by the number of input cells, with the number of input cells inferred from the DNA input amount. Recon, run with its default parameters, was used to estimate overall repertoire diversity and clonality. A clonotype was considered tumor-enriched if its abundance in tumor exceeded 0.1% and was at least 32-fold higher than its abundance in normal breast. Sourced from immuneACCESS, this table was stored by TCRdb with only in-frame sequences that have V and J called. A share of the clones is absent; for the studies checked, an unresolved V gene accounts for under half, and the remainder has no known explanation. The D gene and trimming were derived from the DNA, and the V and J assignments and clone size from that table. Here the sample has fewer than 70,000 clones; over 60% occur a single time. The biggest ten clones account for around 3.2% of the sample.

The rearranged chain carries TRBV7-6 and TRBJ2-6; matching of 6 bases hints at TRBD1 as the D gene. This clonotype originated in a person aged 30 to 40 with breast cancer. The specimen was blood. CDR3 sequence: CANPGTFNVLTF. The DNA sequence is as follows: TGTGCCAATCCAGGGACATTCAACGTCCTGACTTTC. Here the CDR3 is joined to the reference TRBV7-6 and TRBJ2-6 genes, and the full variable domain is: GAGVSQSPRYKVTKRGQDVALRCDPISGHVSLYWYRQALGQGPEFLTYFNYEAQQDKSGLPNDRFSAERPEGSISTLTIQRTEQRDSAMYRCANPGTFNVLTFGAGSRLTVL.